This T cell receptor (beta chain) was recovered during a study of cytomegalovirus exposure and HLA in healthy donors (dated by TCRdb to the late 2010s). The study in broad terms: The 500 to 800 repertoires of the first cohort and the 120 or so validation repertoires were produced on the same platform, according to a later analysis. The study aimed to test whether cataloging public T cell receptors could reveal signatures of past pathogen exposure. In addition to the first cohort of about 650 subjects, a separate validation cohort of 130 or so different subjects was used. The study combined high-throughput TCR immunosequencing, statistical association of individual TCRs with disease status, and machine learning to predict cytomegalovirus infection status. Study-wide conclusions, independent of this receptor: Most TCR sequences were seen in very few donors, while some public TCRs were found in many individuals. The classifier was reported to diagnose cytomegalovirus status with high specificity and sensitivity in both the original and validation cohorts. The authors suggested that the approach could potentially be extended to other disease states and immunological phenotypes. In a later analysis, TCRs clustered in the first cohort were found to also tend to co-occur in the 120 or so validation repertoires, with 94% of cluster scores above 0. The study listed 170 or so TCR beta chains as associated with cytomegalovirus. All 120 repertoires were used to score co-occurrence in the validation cohort in a later analysis, because that analysis had no HLA typing for the cohort. In vitro tests confirmed that a few of the cytomegalovirus-associated TCR beta chains recognize cytomegalovirus antigens.

Donors formed part of the validation cohort, which comprised 95 to 150 subjects and was distinct from the first cohort of 666 subjects. The germline V gene provides CDR1 WSHSY and CDR2 SAAADI. The CDR3, cysteine through phenylalanine, is 14 amino acids long. The CDR3 DNA has 42 bases and is translated from base 1. The method behind the library was the immunoSEQ multiplex PCR assay. The published analysis was carried out like this. To diagnose cytomegalovirus status from the catalog of TCR beta chain sequences, a statistical classification framework was built. The immuneACCESS repertoire file appears here via TCRdb, limited to in-frame rearrangements. These files lack a portion of the clones; in checked studies, under half of the deficit traces to unresolved V genes, and the cause of the others is not known. V, J and clone size are taken as reported in that table, and D and trimming were inferred from the DNA itself. The sample data list 220,000 or so clones, and about 90% of these were observed just once. The ten largest account for around 1.1% of the sample.

A remark on this clone: The antigen this receptor binds is unknown. The junction departs from the called germline gene at one end, perhaps through a read error.

The sequence is built from TRBV10-2 and TRBJ1-6; perhaps TRBD1 is the D gene, with 5 bases matching. Material for sequencing was PBMCs. This sequence was found in a woman aged 18-35 years in good health and CMV-seronegative. CDR3 loop: CASSGGAYNSPLHF. The nucleotides read TGCGCCAGCAGCGGAGGGGCCTACAATTCACCCCTCCACTTT.